A selection of T cell receptor beta chains follows, all from one sample in a study of memory CD4+ T cells and cytomegalovirus serostatus. The protocol was immunoSEQ multiplex PCR, while the TCRdb copy is restricted to in-frame clones and leaves out a portion. The data contain about 45,000 clones, about 80% of them singletons. The sequenced sample was memory CD4+ T cells from blood. The source is an adult in good health and CMV-seronegative. The CDR3 runs from the conserved cysteine through the conserved F or W. The order of the fields is D gene, J gene, clone size, V gene, CDR3 protein, CDR3 DNA. D genes are given only for firm matches. Expanded clones get a size class; other rows say once, few or many, or leave the size out.

D: TRBD1; J: TRBJ1-6; size: NA; V: TRBV6-4; CDR3: CASSRGDNNSPLHF; DNA: TGTGCCAGCAGCAGGGGGGATAATAATTCACCCCTCCACTTT
D: NA; J: TRBJ1-1; size: NA; V: TRBV29-1; CDR3: CSGRAGGQNTEAFF; DNA: TGCAGCGGTCGCGCCGGGGGACAGAACACTGAAGCTTTCTTT
D: TRBD1; J: TRBJ2-7; size: NA; V: TRBV7-9; CDR3: CASSLVLDRSTYEQYF; DNA: TGTGCCAGCAGCTTAGTATTGGACAGGAGTACCTACGAGCAGTACTTC
D: NA; J: TRBJ2-3; size: once; V: TRBV14; CDR3: CASSPSTDTQYF; DNA: TGTGCCAGCTCCCCTAGCACAGATACGCAGTATTTT
D: TRBD2; J: TRBJ2-2; size: NA; V: TRBV6-6; CDR3: CASIAGAGELFF; DNA: TGTGCCAGCATAGCGGGGGCCGGGGAGCTGTTTTTT
D: NA; J: TRBJ1-5; size: NA; V: TRBV19; CDR3: CASSPYGQPQHF; DNA: TGTGCCAGTAGCCCGTACGGTCAGCCCCAGCATTTT
D: NA; J: TRBJ2-5; size: NA; V: TRBV5-1; CDR3: CASSLEQGGETQYF; DNA: TGCGCCAGCAGCTTGGAACAGGGGGGGGAGACCCAGTACTTC
D: NA; J: TRBJ2-7; size: NA; V: TRBV5-1; CDR3: CASSWTGTGNEQYF; DNA: TGCGCCAGCAGCTGGACCGGGACGGGTAACGAGCAGTACTTC
D: NA; J: TRBJ2-1; size: NA; V: TRBV5-1; CDR3: CASSGGWNEQFF; DNA: TGCGCCAGCAGTGGGGGGTGGAATGAGCAGTTCTTC
D: NA; J: TRBJ1-6; size: NA; V: TRBV30; CDR3: CAWRLEKTASPLHF; DNA: TGTGCCTGGAGATTGGAGAAGACTGCTTCACCCCTCCACTTT
D: NA; J: TRBJ2-2; size: NA; V: TRBV29-1; CDR3: CSVARSYTGELFF; DNA: TGCAGCGTTGCTAGGAGTTACACCGGGGAGCTGTTTTTT
D: NA; J: TRBJ1-1; size: NA; V: TRBV2; CDR3: CASSLGSFEAFF; DNA: TGTGCCAGCAGTCTGGGCAGTTTTGAAGCTTTCTTT
D: NA; J: TRBJ2-1; size: few; V: TRBV30; CDR3: CAWTPRRGTGNEQFF; DNA: TGTGCCTGGACTCCACGGAGGGGGACTGGGAATGAGCAGTTCTTC
D: TRBD1; J: TRBJ1-2; size: few; V: TRBV18; CDR3: CASSPLGEGAGGYTF; DNA: TGTGCCAGCTCACCACTCGGCGAGGGGGCTGGTGGCTACACCTTC
D: TRBD2; J: TRBJ2-3; size: NA; V: TRBV7-9; CDR3: CASSLSGSGVTDTQYF; DNA: TGTGCCAGCAGCTTATCGGGTAGCGGGGTCACAGATACGCAGTATTTT
D: NA; J: TRBJ1-5; size: NA; V: TRBV19; CDR3: CASSATGSNQPQHF; DNA: TGTGCCAGTAGTGCAACAGGTAGCAATCAGCCCCAGCATTTT
D: NA; J: TRBJ1-1; size: NA; V: TRBV5-1; CDR3: CASSLLGNTEAFF; DNA: TGCGCCAGCAGCTTGTTAGGGAACACTGAAGCTTTCTTT
D: NA; J: TRBJ1-1; size: NA; V: TRBV10-3; CDR3: CAIRNRENTEAFF; DNA: TGTGCCATCAGGAACAGGGAGAACACTGAAGCTTTCTTT
D: NA; J: TRBJ1-1; size: few; V: TRBV9; CDR3: CASSVEIGREAFF; DNA: TGTGCCAGCAGCGTAGAGATAGGGAGAGAAGCTTTCTTT
D: TRBD2; J: TRBJ2-7; size: NA; V: TRBV12-5; CDR3: CASGFGVGLAGPLYF; DNA: TGTGCTAGTGGTTTTGGCGTAGGACTAGCGGGGCCCCTGTACTTC
D: NA; J: TRBJ2-3; size: NA; V: TRBV10-3; CDR3: CAISDPRTATSTDTQYF; DNA: TGTGCCATCAGTGACCCAAGGACAGCTACGAGTACAGATACGCAGTATTTT
D: NA; J: TRBJ1-2; size: NA; V: TRBV6-6; CDR3: CASSDTGFYGYTF; DNA: TGTGCCAGCAGTGACACAGGGTTCTATGGCTACACCTTC
D: TRBD1; J: TRBJ1-3; size: NA; V: TRBV18; CDR3: CASSLTGGERNTIYF; DNA: TGTGCCAGCTCACTTACAGGGGGCGAAAGGAACACCATATATTTT
D: NA; J: TRBJ1-6; size: NA; V: TRBV5-1; CDR3: CASSFNSRGNSYNSPLHF; DNA: TGCGCCAGCAGCTTTAATTCTAGGGGAAACTCCTATAATTCACCCCTCCACTTT
D: TRBD1; J: TRBJ1-2; size: few; V: TRBV4-1; CDR3: CASSQNDRADYGYTF; DNA: TGCGCCAGCAGCCAAAACGACAGGGCTGACTATGGCTACACCTTC
D: NA; J: TRBJ2-7; size: once; V: TRBV9; CDR3: CASSVGSGQLGEQYF; DNA: TGTGCCAGCAGCGTAGGAAGCGGACAGCTAGGCGAGCAGTACTTC
D: NA; J: TRBJ1-6; size: NA; V: TRBV2; CDR3: CASLKTRGLWGSPLHF; DNA: TGTGCCAGCCTAAAGACCAGGGGACTTTGGGGTTCACCCCTCCACTTT
D: NA; J: TRBJ1-5; size: few; V: TRBV5-1; CDR3: CASSLGLPGQPQHF; DNA: TGCGCCAGCAGCTTGGGGCTGCCGGGTCAGCCCCAGCATTTT
D: NA; J: TRBJ1-5; size: NA; V: TRBV28; CDR3: CASSLLSRFSNQPQHF; DNA: TGTGCCAGCAGTTTGTTATCCAGGTTTAGCAATCAGCCCCAGCATTTT
D: NA; J: TRBJ2-5; size: NA; V: TRBV9; CDR3: CASSVESGVLGETQYF; DNA: TGTGCCAGCAGCGTAGAGTCGGGGGTTCTGGGGGAGACCCAGTACTTC
D: TRBD1; J: TRBJ1-2; size: once; V: TRBV6-6; CDR3: CASSTDRVYGYTF; DNA: TGTGCCAGCAGCACAGACAGGGTCTATGGCTACACCTTC
D: TRBD2; J: TRBJ2-1; size: NA; V: TRBV7-2; CDR3: CASSLWRGDYNEQFF; DNA: TGTGCCAGCAGCTTATGGCGGGGGGACTACAATGAGCAGTTCTTC
D: TRBD2; J: TRBJ2-5; size: NA; V: TRBV4-1; CDR3: CASSQDQAGLAGEETQYF; DNA: TGCGCCAGCAGCCAAGATCAGGCGGGACTAGCGGGAGAAGAGACCCAGTACTTC